This TCR beta chain was documented in a study of PD-L1 blockade in urothelial cancer. Study information: Timepoints chosen for blood analysis were 3 weeks (second dose) and 6 weeks after treatment start. A median of roughly 150,000 T cells was found in the blood samples.

Described time point: pretreatment peripheral blood. Patients suffered from locally advanced or metastatic urothelial carcinoma. The count of this clone is one. The method was immunoSEQ multiplex PCR; TCRdb's version includes in-frame clones alone and lacks a portion of them. The sample lists tens of thousands of clones; around 84% were seen once. CDR1 and CDR2 (germline): MNHNY, SVGAGI (reference sequence). V lost 7 bases, J lost 4 bases, and 17 bases lay in between. CDR3 size: 14 residues. The V and J genes are TRBV6-6 and TRBJ2-7, with D perhaps TRBD2 (5 bases). The sequence was collected from a man between 60 and 75 years old with urothelial cancer. The sample here was PBMCs, taken around atezolizumab (anti-PD-L1) treatment. The chain's CDR3 is CASIPSAVAYEQYF. The CDR3 DNA reads as TGTGCCAGCATCCCGTCAGCGGTTGCATACGAGCAGTACTTC.